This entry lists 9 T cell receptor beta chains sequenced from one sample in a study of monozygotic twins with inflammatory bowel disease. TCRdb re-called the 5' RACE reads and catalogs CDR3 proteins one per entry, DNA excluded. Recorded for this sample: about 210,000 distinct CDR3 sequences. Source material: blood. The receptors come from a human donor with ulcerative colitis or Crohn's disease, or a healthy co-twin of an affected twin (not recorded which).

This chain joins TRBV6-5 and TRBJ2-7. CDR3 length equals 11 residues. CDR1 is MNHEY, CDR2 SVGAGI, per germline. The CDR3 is CASGVGNEQYF.

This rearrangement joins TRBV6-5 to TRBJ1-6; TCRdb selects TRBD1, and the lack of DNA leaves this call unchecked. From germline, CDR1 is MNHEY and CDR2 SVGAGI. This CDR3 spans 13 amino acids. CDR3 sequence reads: CASGPGARSPLHF.

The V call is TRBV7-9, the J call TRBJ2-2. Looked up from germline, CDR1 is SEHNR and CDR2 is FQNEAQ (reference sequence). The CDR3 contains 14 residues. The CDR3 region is CASSPDLRTGELFF.

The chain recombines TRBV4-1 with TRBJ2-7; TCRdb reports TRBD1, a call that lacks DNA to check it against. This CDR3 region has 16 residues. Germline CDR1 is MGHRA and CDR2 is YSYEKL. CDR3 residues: CASSQELRQGIYEQYF.

CDR3 region: CASSPNAGRSGGTNNEQFF. The chain is built from TRBV7-6 and TRBJ2-1; no DNA is available, so the TRBD2 call from TCRdb remains unchecked. The CDR3 totals 19 residues. Germline V gene data show CDR1 as SGHVS and CDR2 as FNYEAQ.

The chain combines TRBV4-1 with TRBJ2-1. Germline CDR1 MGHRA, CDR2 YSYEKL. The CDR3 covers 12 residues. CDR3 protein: CASSQGYNEQFF.

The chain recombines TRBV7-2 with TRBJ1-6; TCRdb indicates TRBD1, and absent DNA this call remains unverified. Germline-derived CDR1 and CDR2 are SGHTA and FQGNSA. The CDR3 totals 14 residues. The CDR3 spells CASSLGQQNSPLHF. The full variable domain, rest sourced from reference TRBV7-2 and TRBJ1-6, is GAGVSQSPSNKVTEKGKDVELRCDPISGHTALYWYRQSLGQGLEFLIYFQGNSAPDKSGLPSDRFSAERTGGSVSTLTIQRTQQEDSAVYLCASSLGQQNSPLHFGNGTRLTVT.

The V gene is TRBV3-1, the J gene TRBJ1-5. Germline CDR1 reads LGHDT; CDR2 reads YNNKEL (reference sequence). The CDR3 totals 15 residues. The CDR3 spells CASSQSAASNQPQYF.

This chain's CDR3 is CASSLLGEETQYF. This chain links TRBV28 with TRBJ2-5; as DNA is missing, the TRBD1 call by TCRdb cannot be tested. The CDR3 is 13 amino acids. Germline-derived CDR1 and CDR2 are MDHEN and SYDVKM.